The present TCR beta chain was sequenced within a study of CXCR3-negative and CXCR3-positive naive CD8 T cells. Study-wide results and caveats: Across naive subsets, surface CD5 expression was comparable, and TCR strength was inferred from properties of the TRB CDR3. Naive CXCR3-positive cells had TRB CDR3s more hydrophobic than those of CXCR3-negative naive cells. Cryopreserved cells partially lost CXCR3 expression, and fresh PBMCs were used in most assays.

This CDR3 has 16 residues. CDR1 is LNHNV and CDR2 is YYDKDF in the germline V gene (reference sequence). The authors made the TRB cDNA libraries by 5' RACE using UMI labels. For each CDR3 protein, TCRdb gives one entry from its re-call of the 5' RACE reads, without DNA. This specimen shows some 150,000 distinct CDR3 sequences; the ten leading clones hold 0.25% to 0.35%. Naive CD8+ T cells showed CD45RO-CCR7+CD27+CD95-. A remark on this clonotype: Its cognate antigen is unknown.

The clonotype comes from a human donor in good health. Some clones in this sample may be carry-over from other donors' samples. The chain couples TRBV15 to TRBJ2-5; TCRdb indicates TRBD1, and absent DNA this call remains unverified. The sample was naive CXCR3+ CD8+ T cells from blood. Stated subset: CD45RO-CCR7+CD27+CD95- naive CD8+ T cells expressing CXCR3 (TNR3+). CDR3 sequence: CATSTFMTGRQETQYF.